Below, 22 T cell receptor beta chains from the same sample are listed, as sequenced in a study of blood T cell repertoires in COVID-19. TCRdb's table, derived via immunoSEQ multiplex PCR, lists solely in-frame clones and lacks some. This sample has more than 150,000 clones, with 80% to 90% found just once. Sequenced: peripheral blood. The receptors originated from an elderly woman with COVID-19, enrolled during active disease.

The chain combines TRBV25-1 with TRBJ1-2; possibly TRBD1 for D (6 bases). Trimming shortened V by 2 bases and J by 7 bases, and 20 bases separated the two germline ends. Germline loops: CDR1 MGHDK, CDR2 SYGVNS. The CDR3 runs 16 residues. The CDR3 loop is CASSEGGVGALGGYTF. The CDR3 bases are TGTGCCAGCAGTGAAGGGGGTGTGGGGGCGTTAGGTGGCTACACCTTC.

V usage is TRBV14 and J usage is TRBJ2-7; 9 nucleotides agree with TRBD1. V trimming: 1 base; J trimming: 3 bases; junction bases outside the gene matches: 4. The CDR3 sequence is 15 residues long. Germline CDR1 and CDR2: SGHDN and FVKESK. CDR3 bases: TGTGCCAGCAGCCAAGGCGACAGGGGGTTCTACGAGCAGTACTTC. Translation: CASSQGDRGFYEQYF. The full variable domain, rest sourced from reference TRBV14 and TRBJ2-7, is EAGVTQFPSHSVIEKGQTVTLRCDPISGHDNLYWYRRVMGKEIKFLLHFVKESKQDESGMPNNRFLAERTGGTYSTLKVQPAELEDSGVYFCASSQGDRGFYEQYFGPGTRLTVT.

Remarks on this clone: One end of the junction varies from germline; a read error may be responsible. The chain links TRBV10-3 to TRBJ1-1; D might be TRBD1 (5 bases). The CDR3 totals 13 residues. Per germline, CDR1 ENHRY and CDR2 SYGVKD. The chain's CDR3 is CAIGDRLNTEAFF. The CDR3 region has the DNA TGTGCCATCGGTGACAGACTAAACACTGAAGCTTTCTTT.

This clone was found many times. This chain links TRBV27 with TRBJ1-6, with D tentatively TRBD1 (6 bases). The CDR3 contains 16 residues. Germline V gene sequence: CDR1 MNHEY, CDR2 SMNVEV (reference sequence). V was shortened by 6 bases and J by 9 bases, with 21 bases between the two germline ends. The chain's CDR3 is CASSAYTGREGSPLHF. CDR3 coding DNA: TGTGCCAGCAGCGCCTATACAGGGAGAGAGGGTTCACCCCTCCACTTT.

V gene TRBV6-5 combines with J gene TRBJ2-5, with TRBD2 as a possible D gene (6 bases). CDR1 is MNHEY and CDR2 is SVGAGI in the germline V gene. The CDR3 sequence is 13 residues long. Between the trimmed V and J ends, which lost 4 bases and 3 bases, there was a span of 9 bases. The CDR3 reads CASSSWGEETQYF. Written as DNA, the CDR3 is TGTGCCAGCAGTTCGTGGGGGGAAGAGACCCAGTACTTC.

This clone was found once. The chain is built from TRBV29-1 and TRBJ2-2, with D maybe TRBD1 (5 bases). V was pared by 3 bases and J by 4 bases, with 9 bases between. The CDR3 is 13 amino acids. Germline-derived CDR1 and CDR2 are SQVTM and ANQGSEA. The chain's CDR3 is CSVDREVTGELFF. CDR3 nucleotide sequence: TGCAGCGTTGACAGGGAAGTCACCGGGGAGCTGTTTTTT.

This chain joins TRBV7-2 and TRBJ2-7; 7 positions match TRBD1. The CDR3 is made up of 14 amino acids. The V segment lost 6 bases and the J segment 1 base; nucleotides outside the gene matches: 6. Per the germline V gene, CDR1 is SGHTA and CDR2 is FQGNSA. The DNA for the CDR3 is TGTGCCAGCAGTAGACCGGGACAGTCCTACGAGCAGTACTTC. Translated: CASSRPGQSYEQYF. The full variable domain, in which reference TRBV7-2 and TRBJ2-7 provide the parts outside the CDR3, is GAGVSQSPSNKVTEKGKDVELRCDPISGHTALYWYRQSLGQGLEFLIYFQGNSAPDKSGLPSDRFSAERTGGSVSTLTIQRTQQEDSAVYLCASSRPGQSYEQYFGPGTRLTVT.

This sequence joins TRBV19 and TRBJ2-7, with 8 bases matching TRBD1. With 3 bases clipped from V and 3 bases from J, the junction kept 7 bases outside the gene matches. The V gene's germline CDR1 is LNHDA and CDR2 SQIVND (reference sequence). CDR3 length equals 15 residues. In nucleotides, the CDR3 is TGTGCCAGTAGTATGCGGACAGGGACCTTCTACGAGCAGTACTTC. Translation gives CASSMRTGTFYEQYF.

A few counts support this clone. The gene calls are TRBV6-2 or TRBV6-3 and TRBJ1-5, with 12 bases fitting TRBD1. The CDR3 runs 19 residues. Germline assignment: CDR1 MNHEY and CDR2 SVGEGT. V shed 5 bases and J 2 bases; nucleotides not matched to a gene: 13. The CDR3 region is CASSQGQGAVYLGNQPQHF. The CDR3 nucleotides are TGTGCCAGCAGTCAGGGACAGGGGGCGGTTTACTTGGGCAATCAGCCCCAGCATTTT.

V gene TRBV6-4 combines with J gene TRBJ2-1; 8 bases align to TRBD1. This CDR3 is 14 amino acids long. Trimming removed 9 bases from V and 5 bases from J; junction bases left unmatched: 9. CDR1 and CDR2 (germline): MRHNA, SNTAGT. This chain's CDR3 is CASSPGQANNEQFF. The CDR3 nucleotides are TGTGCCAGTAGTCCGGGACAGGCTAACAATGAGCAGTTCTTC.

This sequence joins TRBV15 and TRBJ1-6; 7 nucleotides line up with TRBD1. The V gene's germline CDR1 is LNHNV and CDR2 YYDKDF (reference sequence). CDR3 length equals 17 residues. With V trimmed by 0 bases and J by 4 bases, 6 bases remained unmatched. CDR3 DNA: TGTGCCACCAGCAGAGATTGGAGGGGGCCGTATAATTCACCCCTCCACTTT. As protein: CATSRDWRGPYNSPLHF.

The chain links TRBV7-8 to TRBJ1-1, with 8 bases matching TRBD1. Germline trimming cut 5 bases from V and 11 bases from J; bases unmatched to any gene: 7. This CDR3 is built from 12 residues. The germline gives CDR1 SGHVS, CDR2 FQNEAQ. The CDR3 nucleotides read TGTGCCAGCAGCCGCCAGGGGGCAGGTGCTTTCTTT. It specifies CASSRQGAGAFF.

This sequence joins TRBV6-6 and TRBJ1-2; TRBD1 aligns across 8 bases. The CDR3 totals 13 residues. The V segment lost 6 bases and the J segment 6 bases; nucleotides outside the gene matches: 6. Germline CDR1 is MNHNY and CDR2 is SVGAGI (reference sequence). The CDR3 coding sequence is TGTGCCAGCAGGGAACAGGGGGATGATGGCTACACCTTC. Translating it yields CASREQGDDGYTF.

This chain links TRBV11-2 with TRBJ2-5; 8 positions match TRBD1. The CDR3 is 15 residues long. J gave up 6 bases and V 1 base, and 7 bases lay outside the gene matches. Per germline, CDR1 SGHAT and CDR2 FQNNGV. CDR3 sequence (DNA): TGTGCCAGCAGCTTAGGTTCCGACAGGGGAAAGACCCAGTACTTC. It codes for CASSLGSDRGKTQYF.

V gene TRBV11-2 combines with J gene TRBJ2-1, with D uncertain. V dropped 4 bases and J dropped 1 base, with 11 bases sitting between them. From germline, CDR1 is SGHAT and CDR2 FQNNGV. The CDR3 contains 15 residues. The CDR3 sequence: CASSSYRRSYNEQFF. CDR3 in DNA: TGTGCCAGCAGCTCCTATCGGCGGTCCTACAATGAGCAGTTCTTC.

The chain couples TRBV18 to TRBJ2-1; no firm D call. Deletions cut 6 bases from V and 8 bases from J, with 14 bases between. The CDR3 consists of 13 residues. Germline V lookup: CDR1 KGHSH, CDR2 LQKENI. CDR3 sequence (DNA): TGTGCCAGCTCCCCCACCCAGCGCGATGAGCAGTTCTTC. This translates into CASSPTQRDEQFF.

The chain combines TRBV11-3 with TRBJ2-5, with 7 bases aligning to TRBD1. Looked up from germline, CDR1 is SGHNT and CDR2 is YENEEA. This CDR3 comprises 14 residues. V lost 5 bases to trimming and J lost 5 bases; unmatched junction nucleotides: 8. CDR3 nucleotides: TGTGCCAGCAGCCCCCGAGGGGGCTGGGAGACCCAGTACTTC. This gives the protein CASSPRGGWETQYF.

The table lists this clone with a few counts. The CDR3 sequence: CASSLNSYGYTF. CDR3 DNA: TGTGCCAGCAGCTTAAACAGCTATGGCTACACCTTC. V gene TRBV7-2 combines with J gene TRBJ1-2; D uncertain. CDR1 is SGHTA, CDR2 FQGNSA, per germline. This CDR3 region has 12 residues. The ends were cut back, 2 bases at V and 4 bases at J, with 5 bases in the middle.

The V gene is TRBV18, the J gene TRBJ2-1, with TRBD1 matching 8 bases. J lost 5 bases, V lost 5 bases, and 14 bases had no gene match. The CDR3 consists of 17 residues. Germline V lookup: CDR1 KGHSH, CDR2 LQKENI. CDR3 loop: CASSSISGQGKDNEQFF. The CDR3 nucleotides read TGTGCCAGCTCATCCATTTCCGGACAGGGAAAGGACAATGAGCAGTTCTTC.

This clone is a singleton in its sample. V gene TRBV6-5 combines with J gene TRBJ2-1; tentative D call: TRBD1 (6 bases). Germline V gives CDR1 MNHEY, CDR2 SVGAGI. The germline V and J ends were trimmed by 6 bases and 5 bases, with 11 bases remaining between them. There are 13 residues in the CDR3. The CDR3 nucleotides read TGTGCCAGCAGCCGAGGACAGAACAATGAGCAGTTCTTC. Its translation: CASSRGQNNEQFF.

This rearrangement joins TRBV5-6 to TRBJ2-7; TRBD2 matches 7 bases. Germline V gene lookup returns CDR1 SGHDT and CDR2 YYEEEE. The CDR3 extends over 14 amino acids. Trimming took 1 base from V and 3 from J; bases not matched to a gene: 4. In DNA form, the CDR3 reads TGTGCCAGCAGCTTGTGGGGACTACTCTACGAGCAGTACTTC. The encoded protein is CASSLWGLLYEQYF.

The chain has TRBV5-4 and TRBJ2-1; TRBD2 aligns across 9 bases. The CDR3 loop spans 17 amino acids. After removal of 3 bases from V and 3 bases from J, the junction contained 10 bases not matched to a gene. Germline CDR1 and CDR2: SGHNT and YYREEE (reference sequence). The CDR3 DNA is TGTGCCAGCAGCTCGCTGACTAGCGGAAGTTACTACAATGAGCAGTTCTTC. It yields the protein CASSSLTSGSYYNEQFF.